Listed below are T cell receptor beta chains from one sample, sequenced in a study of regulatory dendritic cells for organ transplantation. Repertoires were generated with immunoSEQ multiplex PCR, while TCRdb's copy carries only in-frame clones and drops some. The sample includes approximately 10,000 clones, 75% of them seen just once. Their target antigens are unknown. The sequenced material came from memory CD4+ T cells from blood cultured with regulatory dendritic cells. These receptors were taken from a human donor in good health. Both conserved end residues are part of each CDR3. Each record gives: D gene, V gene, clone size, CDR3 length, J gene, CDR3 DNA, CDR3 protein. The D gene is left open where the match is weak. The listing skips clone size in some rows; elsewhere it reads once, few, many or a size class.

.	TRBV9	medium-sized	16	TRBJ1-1	TGTGCCAGCAGCCCCACGGGACACGGGATGAACACTGAAGCTTTCTTT	CASSPTGHGMNTEAFF
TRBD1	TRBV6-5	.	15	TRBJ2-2	TGTGCCAGCAAGGTCCGGGACAGGGCGTCCGGGGAGCTGTTTTTT	CASKVRDRASGELFF
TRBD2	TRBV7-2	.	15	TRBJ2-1	TGTGCCAGCAGCCTACGGGGGGGCTCGGGGAGTGAGCAGTTCTTC	CASSLRGGSGSEQFF
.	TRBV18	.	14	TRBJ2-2	TGTGCCAGCTCACCGGCTGGTATTGACGGGGAGCTGTTTTTT	CASSPAGIDGELFF
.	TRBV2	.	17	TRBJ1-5	TGTGCCAGCAGTGTACCCCCGGGAGGGGAAGAAAGACAGCCCCAGCATTTT	CASSVPPGGEERQPQHF
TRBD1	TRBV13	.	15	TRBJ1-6	TGTGCCAGCAGGGTAGGGACAGGGCAAAATTCACCCCTCCACTTT	CASRVGTGQNSPLHF
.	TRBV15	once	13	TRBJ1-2	TGTGCCACCTCGGGGGAAATCGGCTATGGCTACACCTTC	CATSGEIGYGYTF
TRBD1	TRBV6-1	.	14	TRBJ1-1	TGTGCCAGCAGTCCGGGACAGTGGAACACTGAAGCTTTCTTT	CASSPGQWNTEAFF
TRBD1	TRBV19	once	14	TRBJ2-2	TGTGCCAGTAGTCCCTGGGGGACAGACGGGGAGCTGTTTTTT	CASSPWGTDGELFF
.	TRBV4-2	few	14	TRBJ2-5	TGTGCCAGCAGCCAAGGGACTACCCAAGAGACCCAGTACTTC	CASSQGTTQETQYF
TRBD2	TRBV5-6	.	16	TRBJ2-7	TGTGCCAGCAGCACCATTAGCGGGGGGGCTATATACGAGCAGTACTTC	CASSTISGGAIYEQYF
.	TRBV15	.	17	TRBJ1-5	TGTGCCACCAGCATTCTGGGCAGGAGGATAGCCAATCAGCCCCAGCATTTT	CATSILGRRIANQPQHF
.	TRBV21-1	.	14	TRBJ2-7	TGTGCCAGCAGCAAAGAAGGCAGGCTAGCCGAGCAGTACTTC	CASSKEGRLAEQYF
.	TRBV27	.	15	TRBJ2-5	TGTGCCAGCAGTTTACTCGGAGCGGCCCAAGAGACCCAGTACTTC	CASSLLGAAQETQYF
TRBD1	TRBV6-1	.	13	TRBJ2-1	TGTGCCAGCGGGGACAGCCCCTACAATGAGCAGTTCTTC	CASGDSPYNEQFF
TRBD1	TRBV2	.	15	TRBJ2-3	TGTGCCAGCAGTCGACAGGGGGTGAGCACAGATACGCAGTATTTT	CASSRQGVSTDTQYF
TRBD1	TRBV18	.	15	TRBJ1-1	TGTGCCAGCTCACCTTATCGGGACAGCGATACCCTAGCTTTCTTT	CASSPYRDSDTLAFF
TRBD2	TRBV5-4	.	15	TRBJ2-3	TGTGCCAGCAGTACCCCGGGGGGAGGAACAGATACGCAGTATTTT	CASSTPGGGTDTQYF
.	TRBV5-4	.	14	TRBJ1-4	TGTGCCAGCAGCTCCGGGACAATTGAGGAAAAACTGTTTTTT	CASSSGTIEEKLFF
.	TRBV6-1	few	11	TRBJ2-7	TGTGCCAGCAGTGACAACTACGAGCAGTACTTC	CASSDNYEQYF
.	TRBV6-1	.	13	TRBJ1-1	TGTGCCAGCCCCCGGACTGCGAACACTGAAGCTTTCTTT	CASPRTANTEAFF
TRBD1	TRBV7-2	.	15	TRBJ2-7	TGTGCCAGCAGCGGCCGGGACAGGGGGTCCCACGAGCAGTACTTC	CASSGRDRGSHEQYF
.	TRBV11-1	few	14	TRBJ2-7	TGTGCCAGCAGCCCCGGACAGTCCCTCTACGAGCAGTACTTC	CASSPGQSLYEQYF
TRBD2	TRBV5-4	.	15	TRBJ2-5	TGTGCCAGCAGCCGAGCGGGGGTGGGACAAGAGACCCAGTACTTC	CASSRAGVGQETQYF
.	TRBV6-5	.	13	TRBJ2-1	TGTGCCAGCAGGAGGCAAGTCTACAATGAGCAGTTCTTC	CASRRQVYNEQFF
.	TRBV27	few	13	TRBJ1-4	TGTGCCAGCAGTTTCAGGGTTGGGGAAAAACTGTTTTTT	CASSFRVGEKLFF
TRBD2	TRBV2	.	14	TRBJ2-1	TGTGCCAGCAGGTGGGGGGGATACCCTGGTGAGCAGTTCTTC	CASRWGGYPGEQFF
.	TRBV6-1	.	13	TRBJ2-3	TGTGCCAGCAAGGACAAAAGCACAGATACGCAGTATTTT	CASKDKSTDTQYF
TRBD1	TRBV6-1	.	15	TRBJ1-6	TGTGCCAGCAGTTCCCTGACAGGGTCGCGTTCACCCCTCCACTTT	CASSSLTGSRSPLHF
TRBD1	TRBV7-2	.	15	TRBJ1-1	TGTGCCAGCAGCTCCTCGACAGGGGGCAGGACTGAAGCTTTCTTT	CASSSSTGGRTEAFF
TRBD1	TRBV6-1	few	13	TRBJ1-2	TGTGCCAGCAGTGAAATAGGGACAGGGGGCTACACCTTC	CASSEIGTGGYTF
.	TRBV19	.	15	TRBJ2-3	TGTGCCAGTATGAATCGGGCGGGGCAGGCAGATACGCAGTATTTT	CASMNRAGQADTQYF
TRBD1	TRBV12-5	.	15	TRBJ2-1	TGTGCTAGTGGTTTGCACCTGACAGGGGAAAATGAGCAGTTCTTC	CASGLHLTGENEQFF